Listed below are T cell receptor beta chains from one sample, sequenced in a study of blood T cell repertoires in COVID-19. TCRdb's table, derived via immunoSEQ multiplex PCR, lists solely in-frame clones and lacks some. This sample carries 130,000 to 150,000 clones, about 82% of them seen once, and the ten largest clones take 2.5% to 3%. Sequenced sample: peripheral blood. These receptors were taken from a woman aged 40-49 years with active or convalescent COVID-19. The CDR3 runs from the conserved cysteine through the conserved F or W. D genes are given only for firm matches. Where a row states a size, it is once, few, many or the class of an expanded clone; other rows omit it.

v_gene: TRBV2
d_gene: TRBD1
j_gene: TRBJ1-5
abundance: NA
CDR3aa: CASSRQGGNQPQHF
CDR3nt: TGTGCCAGCAGTCGACAGGGGGGGAATCAGCCCCAGCATTTT

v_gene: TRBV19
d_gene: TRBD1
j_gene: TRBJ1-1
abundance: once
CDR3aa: CASRIQGANTEAFF
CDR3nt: TGTGCCAGTAGGATACAGGGGGCAAACACTGAAGCTTTCTTT

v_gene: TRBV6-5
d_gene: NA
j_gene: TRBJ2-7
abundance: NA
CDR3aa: CASRLAGPSTGQYF
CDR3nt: TGTGCCAGCAGACTCGCCGGGCCTAGCACCGGGCAGTACTTC

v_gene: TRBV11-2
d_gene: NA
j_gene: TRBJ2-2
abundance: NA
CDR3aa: CASSLGQNTGELFF
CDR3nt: TGTGCCAGCAGCTTAGGTCAGAACACCGGGGAGCTGTTTTTT

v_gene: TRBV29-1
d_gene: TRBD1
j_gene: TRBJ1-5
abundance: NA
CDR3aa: CSVLLAGGQPQHF
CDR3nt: TGCAGCGTCCTCTTAGCAGGGGGCCAGCCCCAGCATTTT

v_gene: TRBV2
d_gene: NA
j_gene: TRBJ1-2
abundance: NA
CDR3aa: CASSVDTNYGYTF
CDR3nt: TGTGCCAGCAGTGTGGACACGAACTATGGCTACACCTTC

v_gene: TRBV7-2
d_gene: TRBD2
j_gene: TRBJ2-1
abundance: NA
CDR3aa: CASSLAGGPYNEQFF
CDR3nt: TGTGCCAGCAGCCTAGCGGGAGGGCCTTACAATGAGCAGTTCTTC

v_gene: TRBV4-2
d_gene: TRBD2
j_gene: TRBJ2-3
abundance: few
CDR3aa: CASSPWTSGNTDTQYF
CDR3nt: TGTGCCAGCAGCCCCTGGACTAGCGGGAACACAGATACGCAGTATTTT

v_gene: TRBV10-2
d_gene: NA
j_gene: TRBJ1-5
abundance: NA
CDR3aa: CASREGRDNQPQHF
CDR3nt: TGCGCCAGCAGGGAGGGGCGGGACAATCAGCCCCAGCATTTT

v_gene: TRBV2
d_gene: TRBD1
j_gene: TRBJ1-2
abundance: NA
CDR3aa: CASSEALQGAGGYTF
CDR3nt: TGTGCCAGCAGTGAAGCGCTTCAGGGGGCGGGAGGCTACACCTTC

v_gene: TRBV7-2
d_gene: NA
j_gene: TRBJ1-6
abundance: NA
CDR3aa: CASSLEGTNNSPLHF
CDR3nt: TGTGCCAGCAGCTTAGAAGGGACAAACAATTCACCCCTCCACTTT

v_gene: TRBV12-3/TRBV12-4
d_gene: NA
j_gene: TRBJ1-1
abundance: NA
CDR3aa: CASSPGGHPEAFF
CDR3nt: TGTGCCAGCAGCCCCGGGGGGCACCCTGAAGCTTTCTTT

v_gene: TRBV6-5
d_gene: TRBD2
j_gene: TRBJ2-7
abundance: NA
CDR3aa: CASNGGGLGHEQYF
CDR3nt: TGTGCCAGCAACGGGGGGGGGCTTGGCCACGAGCAGTACTTC

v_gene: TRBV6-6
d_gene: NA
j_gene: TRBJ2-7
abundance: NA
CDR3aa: CASSYHPVDSSYEQYF
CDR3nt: TGTGCCAGCAGTTACCATCCGGTGGACAGCTCCTACGAGCAGTACTTC

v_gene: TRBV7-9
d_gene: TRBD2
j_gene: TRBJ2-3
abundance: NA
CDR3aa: CASSYSGTSETTDTQYF
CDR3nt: TGTGCCAGCAGCTACTCCGGGACTAGCGAAACCACAGATACGCAGTATTTT

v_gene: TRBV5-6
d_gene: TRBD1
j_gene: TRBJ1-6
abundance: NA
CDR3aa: CASSLGVTGVGSPLHF
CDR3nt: TGTGCCAGCAGCTTGGGGGTTACAGGGGTAGGTTCACCCCTCCACTTT